This T cell receptor (beta chain) was observed in a study of shared clonotypes between healthy human individuals. Sequencing was performed with immunoSEQ multiplex PCR; in TCRdb, only in-frame clones are kept and a portion is missing. The sample shows around 2.5 million clones, 93% of them seen only once. The CDR3 loop spans 10 amino acids. The germline V gene encodes CDR1 DFQATT and CDR2 SNEGSKA (reference sequence). Only one count was recorded for this clone. The TCR comes from a man between 18 and 35 years old in good health. Some clones in this sample may be carry-over from other donors' samples. The gene calls are TRBV20-1 and TRBJ2-7, with no clear D. Sequencing was performed on naive CD4+ T cells from PBMCs. Sample subset: CD45RA+ positively selected. CDR3 region: CRPGRDEQYF. The CDR3 DNA reads TGCAGGCCCGGTAGGGACGAGCAGTACTTC.